This TCR beta chain was observed in a study of T cell changes during pregnancy in multiple sclerosis. V lost 4 bases and J lost 4, with 17 bases in between. From germline, CDR1 is GTSNPN and CDR2 SVGIG (reference sequence). The CDR3 has 15 amino acids. Clones were read by immunoSEQ multiplex PCR, and TCRdb kept only the in-frame ones, dropping some. The repertoire holds tens of thousands of clones, with roughly nine tenths as singletons. The sample here was CD4+ T cells from peripheral blood mononuclear cells, taken in the third trimester of pregnancy. This TCR was recovered from a female donor in good health, enrolled as a control in a pregnancy study. V is TRBV30 and J is TRBJ1-3, with D hard to call. CDR3 protein: CAWIPWGASGNTIYF. As DNA, the CDR3 is TGTGCCTGGATTCCATGGGGAGCCTCAGGAAACACCATATATTTT.